This TCR beta chain came from a study of OX40 agonist ivuxolimab in advanced cancers. At the level of the study: Partial response was recorded in three patients: one hepatocellular carcinoma and two cutaneous melanoma cases.

A remark on this clone: Antigen: not known.

Trimming removed 4 bases at V and 5 bases at J, with 12 bases between. In germline, CDR1 is SGDLS, CDR2 YYNGEE. The CDR3 contains 14 residues. Using immunoSEQ multiplex PCR, the repertoire was profiled, and TCRdb retains in-frame clones only, with some absent. The repertoire holds some 80,000 clones, with roughly 85% as singletons. Whole-study findings and limits: Still undetermined is the antigen specificity of the expanded peripheral T cells. Among the lowest peripheral clonal expansion occurred in 0.1-3.0 mg/kg partial responders.

This receptor was identified in an adult with an advanced solid tumor such as melanoma, head and neck, liver or kidney cancer. The chain employs TRBV9 and TRBJ2-2, with D tentatively TRBD2 (5 bases). Sample: CD4+ or CD8+ T cells sorted from blood, taken in a trial of the OX40 agonist ivuxolimab. CDR3 in amino acids: CASSPRTGTGELFF. In DNA form, the CDR3 reads TGTGCCAGCAGCCCCCGGACTGGTACCGGGGAGCTGTTTTTT.